The clone carrying this T cell receptor beta chain has only a few counts. Its antigen is as yet unknown. The data derive from a study of response to subunit inactivated influenza vaccine. Study-level results: Each seasonal flu vaccination may recruit only limited new T cells, authors suggested.

MiXCR, applied by TCRdb to the RT-PCR reads, yields one record per CDR3 protein. The table shows about 620,000 distinct CDR3 sequences, with about 10% occurring only once. This specimen was PBMCs from blood, taken on the day of vaccination. This sequence originates from a man aged 50 to 60 who received an inactivated influenza vaccine.

CDR3 coding DNA: TGTGCCAGCAGTTTAGTGCGGTGGGCGGCCAAAAACATTCAGTACTTC. Translated, it gives CASSLVRWAAKNIQYF. The V gene is TRBV12-3 or TRBV12-4, the J gene TRBJ2-4; unclear D gene. Trimming pared 1 base from V and 1 base from J, leaving 11 bases between. The CDR3 loop spans 16 amino acids.